This TCR beta chain was observed in a study of siplizumab effects on memory and regulatory T cells. General study results and limits: It seemed that naive T cells were more diverse than memory cells and were major contributors to the alloresponse.

Produced via immunoSEQ multiplex PCR; TCRdb's table is partial and in-frame only. The sample records 100,000 or so clones, just over 90% being singletons. For this clone: The antigen is unknown.

The receptor was derived from a human donor in good health. The specimen sequenced was Tregs sorted from blood.

CDR3 nucleotides: TGTGCCAGCAGTGCCTACAGGGGTTGGGAGGCTGGGGCCAACGTCCTGACTTTC. Encoded protein: CASSAYRGWEAGANVLTF. The chain recombines TRBV6-1 with TRBJ2-6; possibly TRBD1 for D (7 bases). There are 18 residues in the CDR3. Germline values: CDR1 MNHNS, CDR2 SASEGT. Trimming shortened V by 4 bases and J by 2 bases, and 18 bases separated the two germline ends.